This T cell receptor (beta chain) was profiled in a study of cytotoxic CD8 clonotypes in ibrutinib-treated CLL. Study overall: Averaging across samples gave roughly 250,000 productive templates and 75,000 to 100,000 productive rearrangements.

CDR1 and CDR2 (germline): MGHDK, SYGVNS. The CDR3 loop spans 14 amino acids. V shed 2 bases and J shed 11 bases, with 16 bases lying between them. Study results and caveats: Baseline levels of clonality went above those of age-matched healthy donors and moved with circulating CD8+ T-cell counts.

Assay used: immunoSEQ multiplex PCR; TCRdb lists only in-frame clones, some missing. The sample includes 6,000 or so clones, roughly 79% of them seen just once. This clone was detected once. Its cognate antigen is unknown. The V and J genes are TRBV25-1 and TRBJ1-5; D is unresolved. The sample here was PBMCs, taken before ibrutinib treatment. This TCR was recovered from a human donor with chronic lymphocytic leukemia. The CDR3 region is CASSEDGWTYAQHF. CDR3 nucleotides: TGTGCCAGCAGTGAAGATGGGTGGACCTACGCCCAGCATTTT.